A single sample is the source of the 7 T cell receptor beta chains below, sequenced in a study of cytomegalovirus exposure and HLA in healthy donors. PCR employed 60 Vbeta and 13 Jbeta primers. Only in-frame clones appear in the TCRdb table, and some are missing; sequencing was by immunoSEQ multiplex PCR. Among about 130,000 clones listed, 75% to 90% were seen once. Sequencing was carried out using PBMCs. The receptor source for this set is a man younger than 35 in good health and CMV-seropositive.

This clone showed up just once. The V and J genes are TRBV7-6 and TRBJ2-3; TRBD2 matches 7 bases. Germline V lookup: CDR1 SGHVS, CDR2 FNYEAQ. This CDR3 region has 15 residues. The J segment lost 0 bases and the V segment lost 5 bases, leaving 5 bases of the junction unmatched. CDR3 nucleotides: TGTGCCAGCAGCCCCTGGACTAGTAGCACAGATACGCAGTATTTT. Translated: CASSPWTSSTDTQYF.

The V and J genes are TRBV30 and TRBJ2-3, with 10 bases aligning to TRBD2. The CDR3 loop spans 14 amino acids. Germline V gene sequence: CDR1 GTSNPN, CDR2 SVGIG (reference sequence). J was trimmed by 3 bases and V by 2 bases; bases with no gene match: 2. DNA of the CDR3: TGTGCCTGGAGTAGCGGGGGGGGTACAGATACGCAGTATTTT. Translated, it gives CAWSSGGGTDTQYF. The whole variable domain, filled in from reference TRBV30 and TRBJ2-3, reads SQTIHQWPATLVQPVGSPLSLECTVEGTSNPNLYWYRQAAGRGLQLLFYSVGIGQISSEVPQNLSASRPQDRQFILSSKKLLLSDSGFYLCAWSSGGGTDTQYFGPGTRLTVL.

This rearrangement joins TRBV7-6 to TRBJ1-2, with D possibly being TRBD1 (6 bases). The germline gives CDR1 SGHVS, CDR2 FNYEAQ. The CDR3 consists of 13 residues. The germline V and J ends were trimmed by 4 bases and 6 bases, with 12 bases remaining between them. This CDR3 is CASSSPPGDGYTF. DNA of the CDR3: TGTGCCAGCAGCTCCCCCCCAGGGGATGGCTACACCTTC.

The chain couples TRBV2 to TRBJ1-3; D unresolved. The ends were cut back, 5 bases at V and 0 bases at J, with 11 bases in the middle. Germline V gene data show CDR1 as SNHLY and CDR2 as FYNNEI. The CDR3 length is 15 residues. The CDR3 sequence: CASSPRQSSGNTIYF. As DNA, the CDR3 is TGTGCCAGCAGTCCCCGACAAAGCTCTGGAAACACCATATATTTT. The full variable domain, rest sourced from reference TRBV2 and TRBJ1-3, is EPEVTQTPSHQVTQMGQEVILRCVPISNHLYFYWYRQILGQKVEFLVSFYNNEISEKSEIFDDQFSVERPDGSNFTLKIRSTKLEDSAMYFCASSPRQSSGNTIYFGEGSWLTVV.

The chain couples TRBV6-5 to TRBJ2-7, with a tentative D call TRBD1 (5 bases). Germline V gene data show CDR1 as MNHEY and CDR2 as SVGAGI. Trimming left V 4 bases short and J 2 bases short, with 12 bases between. The CDR3 length is 14 residues. DNA for the CDR3: TGTGCCAGCAGTTTGAACAGGCGGACCTACGAGCAGTACTTC. Its protein is CASSLNRRTYEQYF.

This clone came up a few times. The gene calls are TRBV6-4 and TRBJ2-1, with TRBD2 matching over 8 bases. The V gene end was trimmed by 3 bases and the J gene end by 7 bases; junction bases not matched to a gene: 5. The CDR3 consists of 14 residues. Looked up from germline, CDR1 is MRHNA and CDR2 is SNTAGT. CDR3 residues: CASSELSGVNEQFF. The CDR3 bases are TGTGCCAGCAGTGAACTTAGCGGGGTGAATGAGCAGTTCTTC.

The V and J genes are TRBV28 and TRBJ2-3; D possibly corresponds to TRBD2 (6 bases). Trimming left V 2 bases short and J 6 bases short, with 12 bases between. The CDR3 extends over 14 amino acids. Germline V gene lookup returns CDR1 MDHEN and CDR2 SYDVKM. In DNA form, the CDR3 reads TGTGCCAGCAGTTTAAATGGAGCGGGTGATACGCAGTATTTT. Translating gives CASSLNGAGDTQYF. Looking up the rest from reference TRBV28 and TRBJ2-3 gives the full variable domain: DVKVTQSSRYLVKRTGEKVFLECVQDMDHENMFWYRQDPGLGLRLIYFSYDVKMKEKGDIPEGYSVSREKKERFSLILESASTNQTSMYLCASSLNGAGDTQYFGPGTRLTVL.